This T cell receptor beta chain was retrieved from a study of blood T cell repertoires in COVID-19. In the study overall: Samples representing acute and convalescent COVID-19 were sourced from the United States, Italy and Spain. In each case, the material was cDNA or gDNA derived from T cells, B-cell-depleted T cells, or PBMCs.

In germline, CDR1 is GTSNPN, CDR2 SVGIG (reference sequence). V was pared by 1 base and J by 6 bases, with 18 bases between. CDR3 length: 16 amino acids. TCRdb keeps only in-frame clones here, not all; method: immunoSEQ multiplex PCR. The table has 120,000 or so clones, around 78% seen once. The V call is TRBV30, the J call TRBJ2-2; a possible D gene is TRBD2 (5 bases). Material: peripheral blood. This TCR was recovered from a man between 65 and 80 years old with acute or convalescent COVID-19. The CDR3 spells CAWSARTVGRAGELFF. CDR3 coding DNA: TGTGCCTGGAGTGCGAGGACTGTTGGTCGCGCCGGGGAGCTGTTTTTT.